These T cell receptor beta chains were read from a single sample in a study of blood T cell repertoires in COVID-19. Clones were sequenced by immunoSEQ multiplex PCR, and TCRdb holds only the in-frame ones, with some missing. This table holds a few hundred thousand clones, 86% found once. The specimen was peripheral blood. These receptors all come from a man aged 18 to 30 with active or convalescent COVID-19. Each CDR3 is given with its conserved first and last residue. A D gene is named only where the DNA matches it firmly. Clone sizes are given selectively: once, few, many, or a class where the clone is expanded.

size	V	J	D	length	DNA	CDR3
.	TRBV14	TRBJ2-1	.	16	TGTGCCAGCAGCCAATATGGGCCAACCCGCGACAATGAGCAGTTCTTC	CASSQYGPTRDNEQFF
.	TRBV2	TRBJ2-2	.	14	TGTGCCAGCAGTGACCCGGTTTACACCGGGGAGCTGTTTTTT	CASSDPVYTGELFF
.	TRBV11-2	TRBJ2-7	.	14	TGTGCCAGCAGCCCCTTGGGCCGTCCAGTGGAGCAGTACTTC	CASSPLGRPVEQYF
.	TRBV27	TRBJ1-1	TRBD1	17	TGTGCCAGCAGCCCCGGGACAGGGGGCGCTGTGAACACTGAAGCTTTCTTT	CASSPGTGGAVNTEAFF
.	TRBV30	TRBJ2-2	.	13	TGTGCCTGGAGTGTAGCAGGGGCTGGGGAGCTGTTTTTT	CAWSVAGAGELFF
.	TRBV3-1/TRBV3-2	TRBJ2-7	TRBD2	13	TGTGCCAGCAGCCAAGGGACTAGCTACGAGCAGTACTTC	CASSQGTSYEQYF
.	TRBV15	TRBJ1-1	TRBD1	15	TGTGCCACCAGCACCAGACAGGGTGGGAGCACTGAAGCTTTCTTT	CATSTRQGGSTEAFF
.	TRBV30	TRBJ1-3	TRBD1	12	TGTGCCTGGTTGGACAGGGGAAACACCATATATTTT	CAWLDRGNTIYF
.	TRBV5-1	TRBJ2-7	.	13	TGCGCCAGCAGCTTGTTCAGCGGATACGAGCAGTACTTC	CASSLFSGYEQYF
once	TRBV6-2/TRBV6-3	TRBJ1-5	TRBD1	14	TGTGCCAGCAGTCGGGACAGGGTGGTGCAGCCCCAGCATTTT	CASSRDRVVQPQHF
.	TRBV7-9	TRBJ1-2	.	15	TGTGCCAGCAGCCCGGCTCGGGGGTCTAATAGTGTACTCACCTTC	CASSPARGSNSVLTF
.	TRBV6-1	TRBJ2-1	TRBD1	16	TGTGCCAGCAGTGCCGGGACAGCCAGCTCCTACAATGAGCAGTTCTTC	CASSAGTASSYNEQFF